These T cell receptor beta chains were read from a single sample in a study of blood T cell repertoires in COVID-19. Only in-frame clones appear in the TCRdb table, and some are missing; sequencing was by immunoSEQ multiplex PCR. The sample shows around 320,000 clones, roughly 91% of them seen only once. Material for sequencing was peripheral blood. These TCRs come from a woman aged 25-40 years with COVID-19, enrolled during active disease. CDR3s include the opening cysteine and the closing phenylalanine or tryptophan. A D gene is named only where the DNA matches it firmly. Clone size is shown for a subset of rows, as once, few, many or a class of expanded clone.

d_gene | j_gene | abundance | v_gene | CDR3nt | CDR3aa
. | TRBJ1-2 | . | TRBV29-1 | TGCAGCGTGCCAGGGGCCTATGGCTACACCTTC | CSVPGAYGYTF
. | TRBJ2-1 | . | TRBV18 | TGTGCCAGCTCACCGCCAGACAATGAGCAGTTCTTC | CASSPPDNEQFF
. | TRBJ1-1 | . | TRBV6-5 | TGTGCCAACACCAAACAGGCGAACACTGAAGCTTTCTTT | CANTKQANTEAFF
. | TRBJ1-4 | . | TRBV10-3 | TGTGCCATCAGTGGGGCAGGGAATGAAAAACTGTTTTTT | CAISGAGNEKLFF
TRBD1 | TRBJ1-1 | . | TRBV9 | TGTGCCAGCAGCGTAGATGACAGGGGCTACGTGAACACTGAAGCTTTCTTT | CASSVDDRGYVNTEAFF
. | TRBJ1-2 | . | TRBV5-1 | TGCGCCAGCAGCGACGGGGACACCACCAACTATGGCTACACCTTC | CASSDGDTTNYGYTF
. | TRBJ1-5 | . | TRBV20-1 | TGCAGTGCTAGTTGGGGGGGGAAGCAGCCCCAGCATTTT | CSASWGGKQPQHF
TRBD2 | TRBJ2-3 | . | TRBV4-1 | TGCGCCAGCAGTCAAAAATCTGTGGGACTATCAACAGATACGCAGTATTTT | CASSQKSVGLSTDTQYF
TRBD2 | TRBJ2-3 | . | TRBV2 | TGTGCCACCGCGGGGGGCGCAGATACGCAGTATTTT | CATAGGADTQYF
TRBD1 | TRBJ2-7 | few | TRBV19 | TGTGCCAGTAGTATAGACCCTCCGGGACAGGGATTGGACGAGCAGTACTTC | CASSIDPPGQGLDEQYF
TRBD2 | TRBJ2-5 | . | TRBV10-3 | TGTGCCATCAGTCTGGGACTAGCGGGGGGAGAGACCCAGTACTTC | CAISLGLAGGETQYF
TRBD1 | TRBJ1-3 | . | TRBV9 | TGTGCCAGCAGCGTATCCGGGACAGGGTTCTCTGGAAACACCATATATTTT | CASSVSGTGFSGNTIYF
. | TRBJ1-1 | . | TRBV9 | TGTGCCAGCAGCGTGCAGGGAAGGAGCACTGAAGCTTTCTTT | CASSVQGRSTEAFF
TRBD1 | TRBJ1-4 | . | TRBV18 | TGTGCCAGCTCACTGACAGGGGCGAATGAAAAACTGTTTTTT | CASSLTGANEKLFF
TRBD1 | TRBJ2-7 | . | TRBV28 | TGTGCCAGCAGGCCGGGACAGTTGAGGACGAAGCAGTACTTC | CASRPGQLRTKQYF
TRBD1 | TRBJ2-5 | . | TRBV19 | TGTGCCAGTAGTACGGACAGGGCCGATTTGACCCAGTACTTC | CASSTDRADLTQYF
. | TRBJ1-5 | many | TRBV28 | TGTGCCATTTCGCAGGGCTATAGCAATCAGCCCCAGCATTTT | CAISQGYSNQPQHF
TRBD1 | TRBJ1-3 | . | TRBV19 | TGTGCCAGCCGTCCCGGGACAGGAGGAAACACCATATATTTT | CASRPGTGGNTIYF
TRBD1 | TRBJ2-5 | . | TRBV5-4 | TGTGCCAGCAGCCCGACGGACAGGACCCAAGAGACCCAGTACTTC | CASSPTDRTQETQYF
. | TRBJ2-4 | . | TRBV28 | TGTGCCAGCAGCCTGCGGTCCCCCAAAAACATTCAGTACTTC | CASSLRSPKNIQYF
. | TRBJ2-1 | . | TRBV7-7 | TGTGCCAGCAGCTTAGGCGGAGGCAATGAGCAGTTCTTC | CASSLGGGNEQFF
. | TRBJ1-6 | . | TRBV4-1 | TGCGCCAGCAGAAACAGCACAGGGCCGATCCGGAATTCACCCCTCCACTTT | CASRNSTGPIRNSPLHF
. | TRBJ2-2 | . | TRBV6-5 | TGTGCCAGCAGAACTCCCTGGGGCCGGGAGCTGTTTTTT | CASRTPWGRELFF
TRBD1 | TRBJ1-1 | . | TRBV12-3/TRBV12-4 | TGTGCCAGCAGTTCACAGGGGATCGAAGCTTTCTTT | CASSSQGIEAFF
TRBD1 | TRBJ1-5 | . | TRBV10-3 | TGTGCCATCAGGGGGACAGGGGATCAGCCCCAGCATTTT | CAIRGTGDQPQHF
TRBD1 | TRBJ2-3 | . | TRBV4-1 | TGCGCCAGCAGAGGGACAGGGTGGGGTACGCAGTATTTT | CASRGTGWGTQYF
. | TRBJ1-1 | . | TRBV6-2/TRBV6-3 | TGTGCCAGCAGTTACAATCTGGGGGCGCGTACTGAAGCTTTCTTT | CASSYNLGARTEAFF
. | TRBJ1-6 | . | TRBV18 | TGTGCCAGCTCACCAAGGACAGAAAATTCACCCCTCCACTTT | CASSPRTENSPLHF
. | TRBJ1-1 | . | TRBV19 | TGTGCCAGTAGTTCCTCGGGGAACACTGAAGCTTTCTTT | CASSSSGNTEAFF